Each of the 21 T cell receptor beta chains below was sequenced from the same sample in a study of T cells expressing NK-cell markers. TCRdb reanalyzed the 5' RACE reads and collapses them to one entry per CDR3 protein, without DNA. This table holds about 400,000 distinct CDR3 sequences. Source material: blood T cells: a sorted CD56 or NKG2C T cell subset, CD4+ or CD8+ T cells, or bulk PBMC T cells (not recorded which). These receptors were collected from a woman in her forties or fifties in good health.

V is TRBV6-5 and J is TRBJ2-3; with no DNA, the TCRdb D assignment of TRBD2 cannot be verified. The germline gives CDR1 MNHEY, CDR2 SVGAGI. The CDR3 consists of 16 residues. CDR3: CASSSVSGTTPDTQYF.

V gene TRBV7-9 combines with J gene TRBJ2-5; TCRdb's D gene call, TRBD1, goes unchecked for lack of DNA. This CDR3 has 16 amino acids. Germline V gene lookup returns CDR1 SEHNR and CDR2 FQNEAQ (reference sequence). CDR3 residues: CASSFIRADPRETQYF.

This chain connects TRBV3-1 to TRBJ2-7; the D call from TCRdb, TRBD2, cannot be confirmed without DNA. The CDR3 spans 16 residues. Germline values: CDR1 LGHDT, CDR2 YNNKEL (reference sequence). CDR3 loop: CASSLGLAGALVEQYF.

This chain links TRBV5-1 with TRBJ2-3; as DNA is missing, the TRBD2 call by TCRdb cannot be tested. The CDR3 consists of 15 residues. Per germline, CDR1 SGHRS and CDR2 YFSETQ. The CDR3 reads CASSLGLAGGLTQYF.

The genes are TRBV5-6 and TRBJ2-1. CDR3 length: 15 amino acids. Germline V gene lookup returns CDR1 SGHDT and CDR2 YYEEEE. CDR3 in amino acids: CASSLGQGLHNEQFF.

The CDR3 reads CSVGIGGRYEQYF. The chain uses TRBV29-1 and TRBJ2-7; TCRdb's D gene call, TRBD2, goes unchecked for lack of DNA. This CDR3 comprises 13 residues. The V gene's germline CDR1 is SQVTM and CDR2 ANQGSEA.

V and J are TRBV12-3 or TRBV12-4 and TRBJ2-4; TCRdb gives TRBD1 as the D gene, but with no DNA this cannot be confirmed. The CDR3 sequence is 16 residues long. CDR3 loop: CASSLGPPGAKNIQYF.

This sequence joins TRBV7-2 and TRBJ2-3; the D call of TRBD2 rests on TCRdb alone, since no DNA is present to check it. This CDR3 is 15 amino acids long. CDR1 and CDR2 (germline): SGHTA, FQGNSA. CDR3 amino acids: CASSVAGGPTDTQYF.

J is TRBJ2-7 and V is TRBV12-3 or TRBV12-4; TCRdb's D gene call, TRBD1, goes unchecked for lack of DNA. This CDR3 contains 14 residues. CDR3 residues: CASSLGQPLGEQYF.

V and J are TRBV18 and TRBJ2-1. Germline-derived CDR1 and CDR2 are KGHSH and LQKENI. This CDR3 contains 12 residues. The CDR3 protein is CASSPLNSELFF.

The chain recombines TRBV3-1 with TRBJ2-7; the TCRdb D gene call, TRBD2, has no DNA to confirm it. The CDR3 runs 15 residues. CDR1 LGHDT and CDR2 YNNKEL come from the germline V gene (reference sequence). The CDR3 reads CASSHLAGSSYEQYF.

The chain is built from TRBV2 and TRBJ2-3; no DNA is available, so the TRBD2 call from TCRdb remains unchecked. The CDR3 is 14 amino acids. Germline V gives CDR1 SNHLY, CDR2 FYNNEI. The CDR3: CASAGLAGATTQYF.

This sequence joins TRBV21-1 and TRBJ2-5; TCRdb's D call of TRBD1 is untestable without DNA. TRBV21-1 is deemed a pseudogene. The CDR3 totals 17 residues. The CDR3 region is CASSKLVVEGGRETQYF.

CDR3 amino acids: CASSFGGGGGANVLTF. The chain recombines TRBV27 with TRBJ2-6; TCRdb designates TRBD1, a call that cannot be tested without DNA. Germline V gene lookup returns CDR1 MNHEY and CDR2 SMNVEV (reference sequence). The CDR3 has 16 amino acids.

This chain joins TRBV12-3 or TRBV12-4 and TRBJ2-1. The CDR3 is 11 residues long. CDR3 sequence: CASSFSWEQFF.

This chain links TRBV20-1 with TRBJ1-1; checking the TCRdb D call of TRBD1 is not possible without DNA. The germline CDR1 and CDR2 sequences are DFQATT and SNEGSKA (reference sequence). The CDR3 totals 13 residues. This chain's CDR3 is CSALTVRGSEAFF.

This sequence joins TRBV3-1 and TRBJ2-7; absent DNA, TCRdb's TRBD1 call cannot be checked. Germline V gene data show CDR1 as LGHDT and CDR2 as YNNKEL (reference sequence). This CDR3 has 15 amino acids. The CDR3 here is CASSFHRDRGYEQYF.

The V gene is TRBV20-1, the J gene TRBJ2-7; there is no DNA to check the TCRdb D call of TRBD2. Per the germline V gene, CDR1 is DFQATT and CDR2 is SNEGSKA (reference sequence). The CDR3 length is 16 residues. CDR3 loop: CSAGTGTSGSYREQYF.

J is TRBJ2-3 and V is TRBV7-8. This CDR3 has 12 residues. Germline CDR1 reads SGHVS; CDR2 reads FQNEAQ. The CDR3 reads CASSLSSGTQYF.

This chain links TRBV12-3 or TRBV12-4 with TRBJ1-3. The CDR3 extends over 18 amino acids. CDR3 amino acids: CASSLAGTAGGRGNTIYF.

The CDR3 loop reads CSAGLAEYYEQYF. The rearrangement uses TRBV20-1 and TRBJ2-7; without DNA, the TCRdb call of TRBD2 cannot be checked. Germline loops: CDR1 DFQATT, CDR2 SNEGSKA (reference sequence). The CDR3 loop spans 13 amino acids.